This T cell receptor beta chain is drawn from a study of T cell changes during pregnancy in multiple sclerosis. This clone has just one count. Sequenced by immunoSEQ multiplex PCR; TCRdb stores in-frame clones only, minus some. The profile covers more than 70,000 clones, with 90% to 95% appearing a single time and approximately 2.5% taken by the ten largest. The material sequenced was peripheral blood, taken in the second trimester of pregnancy. The sequence came from a female donor with multiple sclerosis, enrolled in a pregnancy study.

CDR3: CASSPDRAITSGNTIYF. The CDR3 bases are TGCGCCAGCAGCCCGGACAGGGCGATCACCTCTGGAAACACCATATATTTT. V gene TRBV4-1 combines with J gene TRBJ1-3; 8 nucleotides match TRBD1. V shed 4 bases and J 0 bases; nucleotides not matched to a gene: 8. The germline V gene encodes CDR1 MGHRA and CDR2 YSYEKL. There are 17 residues in the CDR3.